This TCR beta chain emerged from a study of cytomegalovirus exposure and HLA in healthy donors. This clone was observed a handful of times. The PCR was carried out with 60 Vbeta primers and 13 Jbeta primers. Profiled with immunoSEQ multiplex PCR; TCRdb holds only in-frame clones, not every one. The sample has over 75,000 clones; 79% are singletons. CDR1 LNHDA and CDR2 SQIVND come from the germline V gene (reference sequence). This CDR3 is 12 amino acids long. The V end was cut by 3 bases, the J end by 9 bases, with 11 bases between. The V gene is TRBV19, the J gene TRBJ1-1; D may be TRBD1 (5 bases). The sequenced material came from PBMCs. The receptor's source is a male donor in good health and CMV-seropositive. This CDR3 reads CASSIPQVKAFF. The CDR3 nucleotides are TGTGCCAGTAGTATCCCACAGGTCAAAGCTTTCTTT. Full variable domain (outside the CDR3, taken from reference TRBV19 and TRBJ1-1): DGGITQSPKYLFRKEGQNVTLSCEQNLNHDAMYWYRQDPGQGLRLIYYSQIVNDFQKGDIAEGYSVSREKKESFPLTVTSAQKNPTAFYLCASSIPQVKAFFGQGTRLTVV.